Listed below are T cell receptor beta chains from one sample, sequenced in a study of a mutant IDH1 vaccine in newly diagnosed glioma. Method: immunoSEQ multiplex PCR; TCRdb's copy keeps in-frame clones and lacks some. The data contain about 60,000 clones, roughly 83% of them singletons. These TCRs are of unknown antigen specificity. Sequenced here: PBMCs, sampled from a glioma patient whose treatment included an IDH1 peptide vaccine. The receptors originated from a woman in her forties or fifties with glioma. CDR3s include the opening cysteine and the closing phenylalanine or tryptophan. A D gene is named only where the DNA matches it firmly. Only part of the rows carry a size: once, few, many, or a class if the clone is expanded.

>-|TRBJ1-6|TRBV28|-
TGTGCCAGCAGTTTACCGGGGCGGCATTCACCCCTCCACTTT
CASSLPGRHSPLHF
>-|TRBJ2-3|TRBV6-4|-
TGTGCCAGCAGCCCCGAGGGCCACACAGATACGCAGTATTTT
CASSPEGHTDTQYF
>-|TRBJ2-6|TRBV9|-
TGTGCCAGCGCTATGGGGATCACTGGGGCCAACGTCCTGACTTTC
CASAMGITGANVLTF
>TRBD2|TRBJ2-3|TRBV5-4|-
TGTGCCAGCAGCAAGACTAGCGGGGGGACCGCGGATACGCAGTATTTT
CASSKTSGGTADTQYF
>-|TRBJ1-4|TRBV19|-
TGTGCCAGTAGTGTTCACCGACAGGCAACTAATGAAAAACTGTTTTTT
CASSVHRQATNEKLFF
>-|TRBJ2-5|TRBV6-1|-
TGTGCCAGCAGTGAACCGGGGAGCAAGACCCAGTACTTC
CASSEPGSKTQYF
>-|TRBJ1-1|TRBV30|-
TGTGCCTGGGACAAGACAGGGAACACTGAAGCTTTCTTT
CAWDKTGNTEAFF
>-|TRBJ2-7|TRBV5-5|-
TGTGCCAGCACCCTTAGGGCAGGCTCCTACGAGCAGTACTTC
CASTLRAGSYEQYF
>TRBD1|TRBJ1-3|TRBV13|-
TGTGCCAGCAGCTTGTCTGACAGGGGGCTTGGAAACACCATATATTTT
CASSLSDRGLGNTIYF
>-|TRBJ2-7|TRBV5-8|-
TGTGCCAGCAGCTCCTTAAGGCAACGGAACTCCTACGAGCAGTACTTC
CASSSLRQRNSYEQYF
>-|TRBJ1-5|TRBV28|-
TGTGCCAGCATGATGGTTCCTCAGCCCCAGCATTTT
CASMMVPQPQHF
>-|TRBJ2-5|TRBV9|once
TGTGCCAGCAGCGTAGCCCCAGGGCGGGAGACCCAGTACTTC
CASSVAPGRETQYF
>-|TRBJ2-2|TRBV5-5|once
TGTGCCAGCAGTTGGGACCCTACCGGGGAGCTGTTTTTT
CASSWDPTGELFF
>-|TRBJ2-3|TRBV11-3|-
TGTGCCAGCAGCTTGATCGGATCAGATACGCAGTATTTT
CASSLIGSDTQYF
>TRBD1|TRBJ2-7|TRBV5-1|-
TGCGCCAGCAGCTTTTCGCCGGGACAGGGTAACGAGCAGTACTTC
CASSFSPGQGNEQYF
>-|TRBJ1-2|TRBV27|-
TGTGCCAGCAGTTTAAATTCACAGGTCAGGACTAACTATGGCTACACCTTC
CASSLNSQVRTNYGYTF
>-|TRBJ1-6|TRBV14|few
TGTGCCAGCAGCCAAGATTCAGCCCCTTTGGGGCCCCTCCACTTT
CASSQDSAPLGPLHF
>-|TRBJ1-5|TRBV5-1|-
TGCGCCAGCAGCTTGGGCGTGGGGAGTCAGCCCCAGCATTTT
CASSLGVGSQPQHF
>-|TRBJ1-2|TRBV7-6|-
TGTGCCAGCAGTCCACAGGGAAACTATGGCTACACCTTC
CASSPQGNYGYTF
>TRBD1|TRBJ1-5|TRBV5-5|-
TGTGCCAGCAGCCAAGGACAGGGTGGCAATCAGCCCCAGCATTTT
CASSQGQGGNQPQHF
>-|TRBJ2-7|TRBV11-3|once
TGTGCCAGCAGCCCTGGGGCAGCCGCCCGCGAGCAGTACTTC
CASSPGAAAREQYF
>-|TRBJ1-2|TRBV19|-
TGTGCCAGTAGTAGGGTAGGGGAATGGAACTATGGCTACACCTTC
CASSRVGEWNYGYTF
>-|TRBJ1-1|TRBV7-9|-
TGTGCCAGCAGCTTAGGTATGGATTCCACTGAAGCTTTCTTT
CASSLGMDSTEAFF
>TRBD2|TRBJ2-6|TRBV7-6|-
TGTGCCAGCAGCTGGTCTCAGCGGGGCAGCTCTGGGGCCAACGTCCTGACTTTC
CASSWSQRGSSGANVLTF
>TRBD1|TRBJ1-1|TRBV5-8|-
TGTGCCAGCAGCTTAGTTTTAGTCGGACAGGGGATGAATGTTTTCTTT
CASSLVLVGQGMNVFF
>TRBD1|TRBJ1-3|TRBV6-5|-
TGTGCCAGCAGTTACGACAGGGGGCTCGGAAACACCATATATTTT
CASSYDRGLGNTIYF
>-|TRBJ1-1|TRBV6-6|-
TGTGCCAGCAGGGGACCGGGGACAACGACCACTGAAGCTTTCTTT
CASRGPGTTTTEAFF
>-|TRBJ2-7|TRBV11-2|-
TGTGCCAGCAGCTTAGATTCAGGAGGGGGGATCTCCTACGAGCAGTACTTC
CASSLDSGGGISYEQYF
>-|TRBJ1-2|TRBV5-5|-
TGTGCCAGCGATCACCGGGACAAATATGGCTACACCTTC
CASDHRDKYGYTF
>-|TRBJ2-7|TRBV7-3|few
TGTGCCAGCAGCCCCCTTAAAGGGGTCTATTTGCAGTACTTC
CASSPLKGVYLQYF
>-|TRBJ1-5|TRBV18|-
TGTGCCAGCTCACCAGGCCCAGTTTTAGATCAGCCCCAGCATTTT
CASSPGPVLDQPQHF
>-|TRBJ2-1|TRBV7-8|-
TGTGCCAGCACCTTTCGGGACTTCTCCTACAATGAGCAGTTCTTC
CASTFRDFSYNEQFF
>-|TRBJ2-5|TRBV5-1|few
TGCGCCAGCGCTGAGGGGTTTGAGACCCAGTACTTC
CASAEGFETQYF
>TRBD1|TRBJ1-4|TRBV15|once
TGTGCCACCAGCAGGGGACAGGGAAATGAAAAACTGTTTTTT
CATSRGQGNEKLFF
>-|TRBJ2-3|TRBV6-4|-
TGTGCCAGCAGTGCAGGTTCAGATACGCAGTATTTT
CASSAGSDTQYF
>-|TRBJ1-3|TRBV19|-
TGTGCCAGTACAAGAGCCCAGCATCCTGGAAACACCATATATTTT
CASTRAQHPGNTIYF
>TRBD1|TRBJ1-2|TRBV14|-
TGTGCCAGCAGCCGCACACAGGGGGCTAGGTATGGCTACACCTTC
CASSRTQGARYGYTF
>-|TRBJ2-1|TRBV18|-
TGTGCCAGCTCACCCTTAGGCTCGGGTGAGCAGTTCTTC
CASSPLGSGEQFF
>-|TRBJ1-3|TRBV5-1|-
TGCGCCAGCAGCTTGGCTATCGGCGGAAACACCATATATTTT
CASSLAIGGNTIYF
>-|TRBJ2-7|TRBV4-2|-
TGTGCCAGCAGCCAAGCTCGGGCACAGGGAATCTACGAGCAGTACTTC
CASSQARAQGIYEQYF
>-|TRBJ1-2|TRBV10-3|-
TGTGCCATCAGTCAAGTGCCTCTTAACTACACCTTC
CAISQVPLNYTF